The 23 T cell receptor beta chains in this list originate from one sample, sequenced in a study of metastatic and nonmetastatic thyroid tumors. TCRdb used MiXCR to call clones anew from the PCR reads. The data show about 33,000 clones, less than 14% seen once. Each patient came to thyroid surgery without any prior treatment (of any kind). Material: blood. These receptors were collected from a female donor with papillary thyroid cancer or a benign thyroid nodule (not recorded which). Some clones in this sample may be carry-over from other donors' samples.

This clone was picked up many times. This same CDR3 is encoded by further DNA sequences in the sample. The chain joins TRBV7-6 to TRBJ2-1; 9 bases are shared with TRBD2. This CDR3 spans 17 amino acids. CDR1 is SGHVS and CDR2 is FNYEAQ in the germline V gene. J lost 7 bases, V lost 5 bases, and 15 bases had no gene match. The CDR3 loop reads CASSLRAGGGEGNEQFF. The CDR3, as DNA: TGTGCCAGCAGCCTAAGAGCGGGAGGAGGAGAGGGTAATGAGCAGTTCTTC. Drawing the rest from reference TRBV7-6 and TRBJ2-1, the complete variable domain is GAGVSQSPRYKVTKRGQDVALRCDPISGHVSLYWYRQALGQGPEFLTYFNYEAQQDKSGLPNDRFSAERPEGSISTLTIQRTEQRDSAMYRCASSLRAGGGEGNEQFFGPGTRLTVL.

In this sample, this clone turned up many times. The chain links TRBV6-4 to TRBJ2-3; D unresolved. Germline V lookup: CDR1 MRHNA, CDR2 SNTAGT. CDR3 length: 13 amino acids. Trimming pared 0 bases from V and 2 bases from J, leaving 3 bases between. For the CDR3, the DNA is TGTGCCAGCAGTGACTCCAACACAGATACGCAGTATTTT. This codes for CASSDSNTDTQYF.

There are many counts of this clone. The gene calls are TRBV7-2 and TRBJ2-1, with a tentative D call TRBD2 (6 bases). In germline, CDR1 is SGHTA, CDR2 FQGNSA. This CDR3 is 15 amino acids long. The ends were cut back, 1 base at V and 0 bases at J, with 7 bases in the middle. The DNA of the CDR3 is TGTGCCAGCAGCTTAGTGGGGGGCTCCTACAATGAGCAGTTCTTC. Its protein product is CASSLVGGSYNEQFF.

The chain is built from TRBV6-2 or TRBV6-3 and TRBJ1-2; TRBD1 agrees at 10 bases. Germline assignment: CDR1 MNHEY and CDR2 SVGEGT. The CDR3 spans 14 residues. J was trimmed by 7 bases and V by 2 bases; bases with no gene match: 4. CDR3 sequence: CASSYGTGAAGYTF. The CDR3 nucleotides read TGTGCCAGCAGTTACGGGACAGGGGCGGCTGGCTACACCTTC.

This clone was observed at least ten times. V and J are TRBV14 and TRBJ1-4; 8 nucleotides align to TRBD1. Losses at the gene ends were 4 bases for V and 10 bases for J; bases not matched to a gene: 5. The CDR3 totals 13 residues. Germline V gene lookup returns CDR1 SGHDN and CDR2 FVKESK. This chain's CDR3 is CASSPDRAGKLFF. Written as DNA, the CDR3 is TGTGCCAGCAGCCCGGACAGGGCAGGAAAACTGTTTTTT.

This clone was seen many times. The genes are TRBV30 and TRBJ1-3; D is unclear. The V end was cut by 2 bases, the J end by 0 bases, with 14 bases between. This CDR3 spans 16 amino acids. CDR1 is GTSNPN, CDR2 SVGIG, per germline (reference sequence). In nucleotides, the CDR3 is TGTGCCTGGAGTCGCGTGGGGTCACACTCTGGAAACACCATATATTTT. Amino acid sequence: CAWSRVGSHSGNTIYF.

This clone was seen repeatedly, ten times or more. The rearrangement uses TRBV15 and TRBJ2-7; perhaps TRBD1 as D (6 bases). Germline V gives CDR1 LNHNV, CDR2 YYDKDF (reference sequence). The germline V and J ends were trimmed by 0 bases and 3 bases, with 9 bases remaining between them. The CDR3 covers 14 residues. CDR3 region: CATSRDRTVYEQYF. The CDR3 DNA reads TGTGCCACCAGCAGAGATCGGACAGTCTACGAGCAGTACTTC.

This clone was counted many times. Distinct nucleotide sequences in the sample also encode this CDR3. The CDR3 protein is CASSDGQGGTEAFF. The CDR3 DNA sequence: TGTGCCAGCAGCGACGGACAGGGGGGCACTGAAGCTTTCTTT. The chain has TRBV9 and TRBJ1-1; 10 nucleotides match TRBD1. The CDR3 runs 14 residues. Germline CDR1 SGDLS, CDR2 YYNGEE. V dropped 3 bases and J dropped 4; count of bases not matched to a gene: 3.

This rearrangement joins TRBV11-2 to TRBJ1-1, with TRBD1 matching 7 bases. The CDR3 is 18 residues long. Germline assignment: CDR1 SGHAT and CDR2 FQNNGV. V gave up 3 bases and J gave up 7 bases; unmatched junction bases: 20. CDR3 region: CASSLNPRGAMSRGEAFF. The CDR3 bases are TGTGCCAGCAGCTTGAACCCCAGGGGGGCGATGTCGAGAGGTGAAGCTTTCTTT. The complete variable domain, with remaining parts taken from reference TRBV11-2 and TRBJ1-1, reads EAGVAQSPRYKIIEKRQSVAFWCNPISGHATLYWYQQILGQGPKLLIQFQNNGVVDDSQLPKDRFSAERLKGVDSTLKIQPAKLEDSAVYLCASSLNPRGAMSRGEAFFGQGTRLTVV.

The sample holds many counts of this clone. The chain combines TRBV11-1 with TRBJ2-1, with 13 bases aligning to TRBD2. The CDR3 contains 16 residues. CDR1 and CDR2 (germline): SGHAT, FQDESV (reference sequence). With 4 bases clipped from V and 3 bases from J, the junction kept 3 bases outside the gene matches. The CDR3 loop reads CASSSWTSGGYNEQFF. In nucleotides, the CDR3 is TGTGCCAGCAGCTCCTGGACTAGCGGGGGCTACAATGAGCAGTTCTTC.

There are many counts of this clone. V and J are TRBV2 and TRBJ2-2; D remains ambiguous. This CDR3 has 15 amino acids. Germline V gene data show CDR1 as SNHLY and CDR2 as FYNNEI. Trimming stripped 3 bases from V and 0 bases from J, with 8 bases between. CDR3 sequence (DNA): TGTGCCAGCAGTGACGGGCCGGCGAACACCGGGGAGCTGTTTTTT. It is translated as CASSDGPANTGELFF. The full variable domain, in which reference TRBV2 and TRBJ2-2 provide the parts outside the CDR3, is EPEVTQTPSHQVTQMGQEVILRCVPISNHLYFYWYRQILGQKVEFLVSFYNNEISEKSEIFDDQFSVERPDGSNFTLKIRSTKLEDSAMYFCASSDGPANTGELFFGEGSRLTVL.

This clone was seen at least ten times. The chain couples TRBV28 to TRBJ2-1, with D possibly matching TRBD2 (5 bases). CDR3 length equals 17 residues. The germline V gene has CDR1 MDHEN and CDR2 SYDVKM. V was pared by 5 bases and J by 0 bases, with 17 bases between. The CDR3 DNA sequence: TGTGCCAGCAGTCCCAATATAGCGCCTAGCTCCTACAATGAGCAGTTCTTC. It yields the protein CASSPNIAPSSYNEQFF.

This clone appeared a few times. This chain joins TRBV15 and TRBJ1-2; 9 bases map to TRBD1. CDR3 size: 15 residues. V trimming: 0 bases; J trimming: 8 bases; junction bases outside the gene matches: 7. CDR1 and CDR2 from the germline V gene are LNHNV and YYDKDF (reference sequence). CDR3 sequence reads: CATSRDQTGGRGYTF. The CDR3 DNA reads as TGTGCCACCAGCAGAGATCAGACAGGGGGTAGAGGCTACACCTTC.

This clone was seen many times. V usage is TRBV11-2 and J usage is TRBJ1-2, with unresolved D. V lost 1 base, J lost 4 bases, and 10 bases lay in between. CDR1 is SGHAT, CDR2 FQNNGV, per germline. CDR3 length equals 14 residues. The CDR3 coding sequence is TGTGCCAGCAGCTTAGCTTTGGACCGCTATGGCTACACCTTC. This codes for CASSLALDRYGYTF.

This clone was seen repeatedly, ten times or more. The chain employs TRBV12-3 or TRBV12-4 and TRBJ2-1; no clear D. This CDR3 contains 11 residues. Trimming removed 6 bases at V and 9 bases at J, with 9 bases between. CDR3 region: CASSQTGEQFF. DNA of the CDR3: TGTGCCAGCAGCCAGACGGGTGAGCAGTTCTTC.

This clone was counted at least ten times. The CDR3 here is CASSPLNGLAGQETQYF. CDR3 sequence (DNA): TGTGCCAGCAGCCCCCTCAACGGACTAGCCGGACAAGAGACCCAGTACTTC. The chain joins TRBV3-1 to TRBJ2-5; 8 nucleotides match TRBD2. Per germline, CDR1 LGHDT and CDR2 YNNKEL (reference sequence). The CDR3 extends over 17 amino acids. With 4 bases clipped from V and 2 bases from J, the junction kept 12 bases outside the gene matches.

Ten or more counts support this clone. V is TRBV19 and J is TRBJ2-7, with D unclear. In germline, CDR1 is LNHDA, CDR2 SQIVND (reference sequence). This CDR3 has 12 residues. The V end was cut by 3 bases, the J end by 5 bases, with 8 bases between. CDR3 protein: CASSIWGNEQYF. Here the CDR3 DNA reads TGTGCCAGTAGTATCTGGGGAAACGAGCAGTACTTC.

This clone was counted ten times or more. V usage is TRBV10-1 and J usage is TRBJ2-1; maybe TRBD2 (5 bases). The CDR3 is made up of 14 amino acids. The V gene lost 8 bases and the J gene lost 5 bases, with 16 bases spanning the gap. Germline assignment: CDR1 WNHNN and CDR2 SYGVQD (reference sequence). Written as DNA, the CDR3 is TGCGCCAGCCCCGAACGAGGGAGACACAATGAGCAGTTCTTC. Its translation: CASPERGRHNEQFF.

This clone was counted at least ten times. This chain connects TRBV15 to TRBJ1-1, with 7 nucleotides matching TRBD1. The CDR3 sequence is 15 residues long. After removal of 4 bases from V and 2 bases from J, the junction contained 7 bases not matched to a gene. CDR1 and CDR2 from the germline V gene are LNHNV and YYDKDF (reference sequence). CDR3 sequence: CATSTQTGTNTEAFF. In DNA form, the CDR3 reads TGTGCCACCAGCACCCAGACAGGGACCAACACTGAAGCTTTCTTT.

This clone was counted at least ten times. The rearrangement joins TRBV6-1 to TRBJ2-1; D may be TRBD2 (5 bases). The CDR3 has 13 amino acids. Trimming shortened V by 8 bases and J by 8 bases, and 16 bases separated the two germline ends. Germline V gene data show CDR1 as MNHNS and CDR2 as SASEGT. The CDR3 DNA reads TGTGCCAGCTCCGGACTTCGGAGCGATGAGCAGTTCTTC. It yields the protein CASSGLRSDEQFF.

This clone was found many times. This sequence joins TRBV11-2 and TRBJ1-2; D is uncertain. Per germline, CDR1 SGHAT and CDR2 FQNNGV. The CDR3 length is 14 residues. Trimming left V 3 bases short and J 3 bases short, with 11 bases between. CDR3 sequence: CASSLGKDYYGYTF. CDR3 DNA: TGTGCCAGCAGCTTGGGGAAAGACTACTATGGCTACACCTTC.

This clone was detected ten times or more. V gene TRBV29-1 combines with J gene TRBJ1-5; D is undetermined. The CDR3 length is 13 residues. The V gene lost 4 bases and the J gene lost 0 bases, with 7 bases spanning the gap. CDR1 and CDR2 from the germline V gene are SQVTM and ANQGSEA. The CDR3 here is CSVAADSNQPQHF. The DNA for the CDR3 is TGCAGCGTTGCAGCCGATAGCAATCAGCCCCAGCATTTT.

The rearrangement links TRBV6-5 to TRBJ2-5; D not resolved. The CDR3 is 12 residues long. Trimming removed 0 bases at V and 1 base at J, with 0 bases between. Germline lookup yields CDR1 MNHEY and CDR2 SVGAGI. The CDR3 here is CASSYSQETQYF. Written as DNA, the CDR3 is TGTGCCAGCAGTTACTCCCAAGAGACCCAGTACTTC.